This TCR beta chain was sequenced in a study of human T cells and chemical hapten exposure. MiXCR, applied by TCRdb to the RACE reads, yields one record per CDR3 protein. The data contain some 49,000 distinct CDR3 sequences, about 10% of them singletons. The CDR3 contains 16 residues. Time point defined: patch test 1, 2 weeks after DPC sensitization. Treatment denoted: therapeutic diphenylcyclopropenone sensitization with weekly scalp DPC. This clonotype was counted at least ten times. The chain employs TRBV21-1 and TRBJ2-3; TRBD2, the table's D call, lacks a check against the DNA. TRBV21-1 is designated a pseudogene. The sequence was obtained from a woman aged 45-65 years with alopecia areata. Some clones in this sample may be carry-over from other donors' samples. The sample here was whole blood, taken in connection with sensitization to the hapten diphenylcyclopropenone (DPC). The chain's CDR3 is CASSNRLPPRADTQYF. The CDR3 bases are TGTGCCAGCAGCAACAGACTCCCGCCTCGAGCAGATACGCAGTATTTT.